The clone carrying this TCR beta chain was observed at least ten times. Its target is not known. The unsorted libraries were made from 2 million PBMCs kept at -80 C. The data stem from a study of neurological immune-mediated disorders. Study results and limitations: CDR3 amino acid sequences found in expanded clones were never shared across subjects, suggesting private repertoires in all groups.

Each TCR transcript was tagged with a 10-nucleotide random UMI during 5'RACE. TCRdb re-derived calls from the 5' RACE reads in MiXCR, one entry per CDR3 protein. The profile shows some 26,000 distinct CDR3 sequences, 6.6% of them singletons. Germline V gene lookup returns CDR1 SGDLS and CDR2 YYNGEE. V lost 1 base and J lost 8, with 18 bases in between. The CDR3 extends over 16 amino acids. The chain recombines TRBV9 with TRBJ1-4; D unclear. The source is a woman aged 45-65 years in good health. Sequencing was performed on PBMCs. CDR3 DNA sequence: TGTGCCAGCAGCGTATCCCCCCAGGAGTTGAGCGAAAAACTGTTTTTT. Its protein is CASSVSPQELSEKLFF.